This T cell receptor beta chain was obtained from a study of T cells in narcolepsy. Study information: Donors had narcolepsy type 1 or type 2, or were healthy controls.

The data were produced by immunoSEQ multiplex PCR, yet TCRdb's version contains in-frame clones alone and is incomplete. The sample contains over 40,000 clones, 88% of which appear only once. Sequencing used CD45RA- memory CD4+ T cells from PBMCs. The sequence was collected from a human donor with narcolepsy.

The CDR3: CASSLAQRRGTDTQYF. In nucleotides, the CDR3 is TGTGCCAGCAGCTTAGCCCAACGGAGGGGAACAGATACGCAGTATTTT. This sequence joins TRBV11-2 and TRBJ2-3; TRBD2 might be the D (6 bases). This CDR3 has 16 residues. The V end was cut by 1 base, the J end by 3 bases, with 14 bases between. Germline V lookup: CDR1 SGHAT, CDR2 FQNNGV. Based on the CDR3 plus reference TRBV11-2 and TRBJ2-3, the full variable domain is EAGVAQSPRYKIIEKRQSVAFWCNPISGHATLYWYQQILGQGPKLLIQFQNNGVVDDSQLPKDRFSAERLKGVDSTLKIQPAKLEDSAVYLCASSLAQRRGTDTQYFGPGTRLTVL.